Given below is one T cell receptor (beta chain) in context. Study processing details: Counts of nucleated cells, estimated from reference gene primer amplification, were obtained. Profiled with immunoSEQ multiplex PCR; TCRdb holds only in-frame clones, not every one. The V and J calls and clone size are taken from that table; D and trimming were inferred from the DNA. In the table there are 200,000 to 250,000 clones, 83% of which are singletons. The sample originates from a study of blood T cell repertoires in COVID-19. Across the study: From the United States, Italy and Spain came samples of acute and convalescent COVID-19. The analysed material was cDNA or gDNA that came from T cells, B-cell-depleted T cells, or PBMCs.

The CDR3 covers 14 residues. Germline V gene sequence: CDR1 SGDLS, CDR2 YYNGEE. Deletions cut 4 bases from V and 3 bases from J, with 10 bases between. While infection was still active, Seattle patients were enrolled and then followed longitudinally. J is TRBJ2-2 and V is TRBV9; D gene ambiguous. Source material: peripheral blood. The clonotype was recovered from a woman in her twenties or thirties with COVID-19, enrolled during active disease. The CDR3 reads CASSPQIYTGELFF. As DNA, the CDR3 is TGTGCCAGCAGCCCCCAGATCTACACCGGGGAGCTGTTTTTT. The whole variable domain, filled in from reference TRBV9 and TRBJ2-2, reads DSGVTQTPKHLITATGQRVTLRCSPRSGDLSVYWYQQSLDQGLQFLIQYYNGEERAKGNILERFSAQQFPDLHSELNLSSLELGDSALYFCASSPQIYTGELFFGEGSRLTVL.